This is a list of T cell receptor beta chains from one sample in a study of blood T cell repertoires in COVID-19. Produced via immunoSEQ multiplex PCR; TCRdb's table is partial and in-frame only. The sample records under 350,000 clones, 70% to 90% being singletons. The sample was peripheral blood. These TCRs come from a woman between 65 and 79 years old with acute or convalescent COVID-19. Each CDR3 is given with its conserved first and last residue. D genes are given only for firm matches. Size is omitted from some rows. Given values are once, few, many or a class for expanded clones.

v_gene	j_gene	d_gene	abundance	CDR3nt	CDR3aa
TRBV7-8	TRBJ1-5	TRBD1	-	TGTGCCAGCAGCCGGACAGGGAGCAATCAGCCCCAGCATTTT	CASSRTGSNQPQHF
TRBV20-1	TRBJ1-2	-	-	TGCAGTGCTAGTATGGGGGCCTATGGCTACACCTTC	CSASMGAYGYTF
TRBV3-1/TRBV3-2	TRBJ2-3	-	-	TGTGCCAGCAGCCGAGCCACTAGCACAGATACGCAGTATTTT	CASSRATSTDTQYF
TRBV19	TRBJ1-4	TRBD1	-	TGTGCCAGTAGTTCCACAGGGGGGATTGAAAAACTGTTTTTT	CASSSTGGIEKLFF
TRBV7-2	TRBJ1-2	TRBD1	-	TGTGCCAGCAGCGAAGATCCGACAGGGACCTATGGCTACACCTTC	CASSEDPTGTYGYTF
TRBV5-6	TRBJ2-7	-	-	TGTGCCAGCAGCTTGGCGGGGGATCCGTACGAGCAGTACTTC	CASSLAGDPYEQYF
TRBV10-3	TRBJ2-5	-	few	TGTGCCAGCGCCGAGCAGGGGCCCCAAGAGACCCAGTACTTC	CASAEQGPQETQYF
TRBV18	TRBJ1-5	TRBD1	once	TGTGCCAGCTCACCACTCCCTACGACAGGGGCCACCAGCAATCAGCCCCAGCATTTT	CASSPLPTTGATSNQPQHF
TRBV5-1	TRBJ1-4	TRBD1	-	TGCGCCAGCAGCTTGCAGGGACAGAGACCTGAAAAACTGTTTTTT	CASSLQGQRPEKLFF
TRBV27	TRBJ1-2	TRBD1	-	TGTGCCAGCTACTCCCACCTAAGGGGGCCTAACTATGGCTACACCTTC	CASYSHLRGPNYGYTF
TRBV5-8	TRBJ1-2	-	once	TGTGCCAGCAGCTCAGGTGGCTATGGCTACACCTTC	CASSSGGYGYTF
TRBV10-1	TRBJ2-7	TRBD1	-	TGCGCCAGCAGTGCGGGACAGCAGCCCTACGAGCAGTACTTC	CASSAGQQPYEQYF
TRBV10-2	TRBJ2-7	TRBD1	-	TGCGCCAGCAACAGGGGCTACGAGCAGTACTTC	CASNRGYEQYF
TRBV7-2	TRBJ2-1	-	few	TGTGCCAGCAGCTTAAACCCGGGGATCTCCTACAATGAGCAGTTCTTC	CASSLNPGISYNEQFF
TRBV7-3	TRBJ2-3	-	-	TGTGCCAGCAGTCTACACGGCCCGGGTGGAGATACGCAGTATTTT	CASSLHGPGGDTQYF
TRBV5-1	TRBJ2-3	-	-	TGCGCCAGCAGCCGGCTTCGCGGTGGGACAGATACGCAGTATTTT	CASSRLRGGTDTQYF
TRBV7-2	TRBJ2-4	TRBD2	-	TGTGCCAGCAGCTTAGAGCGGGGGAGAGACATTCAGTACTTC	CASSLERGRDIQYF
TRBV3-1/TRBV3-2	TRBJ1-1	-	-	TGTGCCAGCAGCCCGAATTCGCAGATGAACACTGAAGCTTTCTTT	CASSPNSQMNTEAFF